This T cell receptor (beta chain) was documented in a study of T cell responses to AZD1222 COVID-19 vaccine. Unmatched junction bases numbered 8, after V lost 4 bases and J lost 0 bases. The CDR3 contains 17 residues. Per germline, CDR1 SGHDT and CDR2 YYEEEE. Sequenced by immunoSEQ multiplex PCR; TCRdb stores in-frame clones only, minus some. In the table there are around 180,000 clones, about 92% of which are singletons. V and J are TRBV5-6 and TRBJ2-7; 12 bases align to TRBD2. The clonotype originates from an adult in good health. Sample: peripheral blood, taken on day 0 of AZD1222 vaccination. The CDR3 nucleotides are TGTGCCAGCAGCCCGACTAGCGGGAGAAGGAGCTCCTACGAGCAGTACTTC. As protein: CASSPTSGRRSSYEQYF.